The clone carrying this T cell receptor (beta chain) was detected a few times. The data were obtained in a study of early T cells in non-severe SARS-CoV-2 infection. Study at large: The study sequenced bulk RNA from unsorted whole blood, with chains unpaired.

TCRdb reprocessed the 5' RACE reads via MiXCR and lists one record per CDR3 protein. Among 53,000 or so distinct CDR3 sequences listed, 12% were seen once. The CDR3 consists of 14 residues. Germline V gene sequence: CDR1 SNHLY, CDR2 FYNNEI. V was cut by 5 bases and J by 0 bases, with 8 bases left in between. The material sequenced was whole blood, taken at baseline. The V gene is TRBV2, the J gene TRBJ1-5; D unresolved. The receptor's source is an adult who was a healthcare worker with PCR-confirmed SARS-CoV-2 infection or an uninfected control (not recorded which). This chain's CDR3 is CASSRRNSNQPQHF. DNA for the CDR3: TGTGCCAGCAGTCGACGGAATAGCAATCAGCCCCAGCATTTT.